Listed below are T cell receptor beta chains from one sample, sequenced in a study of T cell repertoires in cytomegalovirus infection. TCRdb independently ran MiXCR on the reads; one entry per CDR3 protein. This repertoire shows approximately 250,000 distinct CDR3 sequences, 8% to 9.5% found once; its top ten account for about 15%. The sequenced sample was PBMCs. Every receptor here comes from a human donor in good health (CMV status not recorded). Some clones in this sample may be carry-over from other donors' samples. Each CDR3 is given with its conserved first and last residue. The order of the fields is D gene, V gene, clone size, J gene, CDR3 protein, CDR3 DNA. The D gene is left open where the match is weak. Size values are once, few and many counts, or a class for expanded clones, and some rows have none.

D: -
V: TRBV28
size: -
J: TRBJ2-1
CDR3: CASCQGPLSSSYNEQFF
DNA: TGTGCCAGCTGCCAGGGGCCGTTGTCAAGCTCCTACAATGAGCAGTTCTTC

D: -
V: TRBV7-2
size: many
J: TRBJ2-1
CDR3: CASSLVQWPSNEQFF
DNA: TGTGCCAGCAGCTTAGTTCAGTGGCCAAGCAATGAGCAGTTCTTC

D: TRBD1
V: TRBV7-8
size: -
J: TRBJ1-1
CDR3: CASSSGTGTVDTEAFF
DNA: TGTGCCAGCAGCTCGGGGACAGGGACGGTTGACACTGAAGCTTTCTTT

D: TRBD2
V: TRBV19
size: -
J: TRBJ2-1
CDR3: CASSIRPSGRSEQFF
DNA: TGTGCCAGTAGTATAAGGCCTAGCGGGAGGAGTGAGCAGTTCTTC

D: -
V: TRBV7-2
size: many
J: TRBJ2-1
CDR3: CASSLSNKVNEQFF
DNA: TGTGCCAGCAGCTTATCCAACAAGGTCAATGAGCAGTTCTTC

D: -
V: TRBV7-8
size: many
J: TRBJ2-1
CDR3: CASSRDLGDNEQFF
DNA: TGTGCCAGCAGTAGAGATCTAGGGGATAATGAGCAGTTCTTC

D: TRBD2
V: TRBV4-1
size: many
J: TRBJ2-1
CDR3: CASSQQRTSGRSSYNEQFF
DNA: TGCGCCAGCAGCCAACAGCGGACTAGCGGGAGGTCCTCCTACAATGAGCAGTTCTTC

D: -
V: TRBV19
size: many
J: TRBJ1-3
CDR3: CASKSKTTGSGNTIYF
DNA: TGTGCCAGTAAAAGTAAGACAACGGGAAGTGGAAACACCATATATTTT

D: -
V: TRBV6-2/TRBV6-3
size: -
J: TRBJ1-1
CDR3: CASSYSLLNTEAFF
DNA: TGTGCCAGCAGTTACTCCCTCCTGAACACTGAAGCTTTCTTT

D: -
V: TRBV12-3/TRBV12-4
size: many
J: TRBJ1-5
CDR3: CASTMPGRRDQPQHF
DNA: TGTGCCAGCACTATGCCGGGACGGAGGGATCAGCCCCAGCATTTT

D: -
V: TRBV6-1
size: many
J: TRBJ1-4
CDR3: CASSGRIGNEKLFF
DNA: TGTGCCAGCAGTGGACGGATTGGTAATGAAAAACTGTTTTTT

D: -
V: TRBV7-9
size: many
J: TRBJ2-1
CDR3: CASSANNEQFF
DNA: TGTGCCAGCAGCGCAAATAATGAGCAGTTCTTC

D: -
V: TRBV14
size: many
J: TRBJ1-1
CDR3: CASSQQGRGTEAFF
DNA: TGTGCCAGCAGCCAACAGGGTCGTGGGACTGAAGCTTTCTTT

D: TRBD2
V: TRBV19
size: -
J: TRBJ2-7
CDR3: CASHPGLAGINEQYF
DNA: TGTGCCAGCCACCCGGGACTAGCGGGGATTAACGAGCAGTACTTC

D: -
V: TRBV6-6
size: few
J: TRBJ1-2
CDR3: CASSQGTGGPRGYTF
DNA: TGTGCCAGCAGTCAAGGGACGGGGGGCCCCAGGGGCTACACCTTC

D: TRBD2
V: TRBV7-2
size: many
J: TRBJ2-2
CDR3: CASSFASGVNTGELFF
DNA: TGTGCCAGCAGCTTTGCTAGCGGGGTGAACACCGGGGAGCTGTTTTTT

D: -
V: TRBV5-1
size: -
J: TRBJ1-5
CDR3: CASSRDAERNQPQHF
DNA: TGCGCCAGCAGCCGGGACGCCGAAAGGAATCAGCCCCAGCATTTT

D: -
V: TRBV7-2
size: many
J: TRBJ2-5
CDR3: CASSLGQMETQYF
DNA: TGTGCCAGCAGCTTAGGACAGATGGAGACCCAGTACTTC

D: -
V: TRBV7-2
size: -
J: TRBJ2-1
CDR3: CASTLGGSPNEQFF
DNA: TGTGCCAGCACCCTGGGGGGTTCCCCCAATGAGCAGTTCTTC

D: -
V: TRBV7-2
size: many
J: TRBJ1-2
CDR3: CASSLTATNYGYTF
DNA: TGTGCCAGCAGCTTGACAGCTACTAACTATGGCTACACCTTC

D: -
V: TRBV7-6
size: many
J: TRBJ1-1
CDR3: CASSQQGVLTEAFF
DNA: TGTGCCAGCAGCCAGCAGGGAGTTCTCACTGAAGCTTTCTTT

D: -
V: TRBV7-2
size: many
J: TRBJ1-1
CDR3: CASSPPGGVSTEAFF
DNA: TGTGCCAGCAGCCCCCCGGGAGGAGTGAGCACTGAAGCTTTCTTT

D: TRBD1
V: TRBV6-6
size: -
J: TRBJ1-5
CDR3: CASSHPPGTGGRDGQPQHF
DNA: TGTGCCAGCAGCCACCCTCCCGGGACAGGGGGCAGGGATGGACAGCCCCAGCATTTT

D: -
V: TRBV29-1
size: few
J: TRBJ2-3
CDR3: CSVERNGGQGRGDTQYF
DNA: TGCAGCGTTGAAAGGAACGGGGGGCAGGGGCGTGGAGATACGCAGTATTTT

D: -
V: TRBV20-1
size: few
J: TRBJ2-2
CDR3: CSARALEDGELFF
DNA: TGCAGTGCTAGAGCACTGGAGGACGGGGAGCTGTTTTTT

D: TRBD2
V: TRBV7-2
size: many
J: TRBJ2-2
CDR3: CASSLVRLAGANTGELFF
DNA: TGTGCCAGCAGCTTAGTACGGCTAGCGGGAGCGAACACCGGGGAGCTGTTTTTT

D: TRBD1
V: TRBV6-5
size: many
J: TRBJ1-2
CDR3: CASSPGGQGLYGYTF
DNA: TGTGCCAGCAGTCCTGGGGGACAGGGTCTCTATGGCTACACCTTC

D: -
V: TRBV7-2
size: many
J: TRBJ2-2
CDR3: CASSWVKTGELFF
DNA: TGTGCCAGCAGCTGGGTTAAGACCGGGGAGCTGTTTTTT

D: -
V: TRBV20-1
size: few
J: TRBJ2-1
CDR3: CSARAGTKGFF
DNA: TGCAGTGCTAGAGCCGGTACTAAGGGGTTCTTC

D: TRBD1
V: TRBV7-8
size: many
J: TRBJ1-5
CDR3: CASSLGTGGMRTGQPQHF
DNA: TGTGCCAGCAGCTTGGGGACAGGGGGTATGAGGACAGGGCAGCCCCAGCATTTT

D: TRBD1
V: TRBV5-6
size: many
J: TRBJ1-1
CDR3: CASSTGQGLNTEAFF
DNA: TGTGCCAGCAGCACTGGACAGGGCCTGAACACTGAAGCTTTCTTT

D: TRBD1
V: TRBV7-8
size: many
J: TRBJ1-2
CDR3: CASSPQKITGDYGYTF
DNA: TGTGCCAGCAGCCCACAAAAAATTACAGGGGACTATGGCTACACCTTC

D: TRBD1
V: TRBV12-3/TRBV12-4
size: -
J: TRBJ1-1
CDR3: CASSFRTGSSETEAFF
DNA: TGTGCCAGCAGTTTTCGGACAGGTAGTTCGGAGACTGAAGCTTTCTTT

D: TRBD2
V: TRBV20-1
size: -
J: TRBJ2-3
CDR3: CSASALAGDIDTQYF
DNA: TGCAGTGCTAGTGCTCTAGCGGGGGATATAGATACGCAGTATTTT

D: TRBD1
V: TRBV3-1
size: -
J: TRBJ1-2
CDR3: CASSQDGFRGLGYTF
DNA: TGTGCCAGCAGCCAAGATGGATTCAGGGGGCTCGGCTACACCTTC

D: -
V: TRBV28
size: many
J: TRBJ1-6
CDR3: CASSLWDRRDSPLHF
DNA: TGTGCCAGCAGTTTATGGGACAGACGCGACTCACCCCTCCACTTT

D: -
V: TRBV6-4
size: many
J: TRBJ2-3
CDR3: CASTRNTDTQYF
DNA: TGTGCCAGCACCCGAAACACAGATACGCAGTATTTT

D: TRBD2
V: TRBV27
size: many
J: TRBJ2-2
CDR3: CASSFLLAGAAGELFF
DNA: TGTGCCAGCAGTTTTCTTCTAGCGGGAGCCGCCGGGGAGCTGTTTTTT

D: TRBD2
V: TRBV5-1
size: few
J: TRBJ2-3
CDR3: CASSNIQRGTDTQYF
DNA: TGCGCCAGCAGCAACATCCAGCGGGGGACAGATACGCAGTATTTT

D: -
V: TRBV7-8
size: many
J: TRBJ1-1
CDR3: CASALGARMNTEAFF
DNA: TGTGCCAGCGCTTTGGGGGCCAGGATGAACACTGAAGCTTTCTTT

D: TRBD2
V: TRBV7-2
size: many
J: TRBJ2-1
CDR3: CASTRTSGREQFF
DNA: TGTGCCAGCACACGGACTAGCGGGAGGGAGCAGTTCTTC

D: -
V: TRBV10-3
size: -
J: TRBJ2-7
CDR3: CAISEVMDYEQYF
DNA: TGTGCCATCAGTGAGGTGATGGATTACGAGCAGTACTTC

D: TRBD1
V: TRBV9
size: many
J: TRBJ1-1
CDR3: CASSPGTGGPFF
DNA: TGTGCCAGCAGCCCTGGGACAGGCGGCCCTTTCTTT

D: TRBD1
V: TRBV7-2
size: many
J: TRBJ2-5
CDR3: CASSPFTTDRGHETQYF
DNA: TGTGCCAGCAGCCCCTTCACAACGGACAGGGGGCACGAGACCCAGTACTTC

D: -
V: TRBV29-1
size: -
J: TRBJ2-1
CDR3: CSVGDYEQFF
DNA: TGCAGCGTTGGGGACTATGAGCAGTTCTTC

D: -
V: TRBV27
size: -
J: TRBJ2-5
CDR3: CASRELAQETQYF
DNA: TGTGCCAGCAGAGAACTAGCTCAAGAGACCCAGTACTTC